This TCR beta chain derives from a study of blood T cells in healthy people across ages. Study findings and constraints: Age showed a roughly linear inverse relationship with TCR beta diversity per million T cells. It was not known whether donors were CMV positive (a possible confounder of expanded clonotype changes). Naive CD4+ cell counts and diversity both ran higher in long-lived than in aged donors.

With a J-beta primer mix and a sample-barcoded 5' primer, a second PCR ran about 7 to 11 cycles. TCRdb analysed the 5' RACE reads with MiXCR anew, one entry per CDR3 protein. The sample includes over 1.5 million distinct CDR3 sequences, about 50% of them seen just once. Every sample had a minimum of 6.5 million PBMCs isolated. The CDR3 contains 13 residues. Germline V lookup: CDR1 DFQATT, CDR2 SNEGSKA (reference sequence). A word on this clonotype: What it recognizes is unknown.

This chain joins TRBV20-1 and TRBJ2-7, with TRBD1 as a possible D gene (5 bases). Material: blood. The TCR was taken from a woman in her thirties or forties in good health. The CDR3 bases are TGCAGCGCTTTAACAGGAAATTCCTACGAGCAGTACTTC. Encoded protein: CSALTGNSYEQYF.